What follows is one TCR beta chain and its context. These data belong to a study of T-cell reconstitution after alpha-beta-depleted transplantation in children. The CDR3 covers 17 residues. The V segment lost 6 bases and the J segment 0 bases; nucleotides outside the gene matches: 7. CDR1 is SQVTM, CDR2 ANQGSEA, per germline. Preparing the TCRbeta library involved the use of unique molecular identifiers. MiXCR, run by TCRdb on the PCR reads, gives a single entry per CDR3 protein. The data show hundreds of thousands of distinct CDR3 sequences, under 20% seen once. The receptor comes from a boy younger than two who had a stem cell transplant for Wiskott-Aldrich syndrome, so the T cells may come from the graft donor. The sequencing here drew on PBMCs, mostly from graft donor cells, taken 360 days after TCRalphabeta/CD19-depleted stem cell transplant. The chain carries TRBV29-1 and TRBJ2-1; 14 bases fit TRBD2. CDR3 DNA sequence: TGCAGCGTCCCCGGACTAGCGGGAGGCAGCTCCTACAATGAGCAGTTCTTC. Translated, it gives CSVPGLAGGSSYNEQFF.